This T cell receptor beta chain appears in the sequencing data of a study of post-analysis software for immune sequencing data. Whole-study results and caveats: Roughly 5 TRBV segments occurring more often in patients than controls included TRBV5-6, TRBV5-1 and TRBV20-1. There was significantly lower normalized Chao1 diversity in multiple sclerosis patients than in controls.

Prepared TCR beta cDNA libraries contained unique molecular identifiers. TCRdb fed the PCR reads into MiXCR, producing one record per CDR3 protein. The data hold about 500,000 distinct CDR3 sequences, with under 55% observed a single time. This clonotype was observed a few times. Its target is not known. CDR1 is SQVTM and CDR2 is ANQGSEA in the germline V gene. CDR3 length: 14 residues. Trimming cost V 4 bases and J 8 bases, with 19 bases left between them. The material sequenced was blood. This rearrangement joins TRBV29-1 to TRBJ2-3; tentatively, D is TRBD2 (5 bases). The TCR was taken from a girl between 10 and 17 years old with multiple sclerosis. This CDR3 is CSVVRKNIRGTQYF. The CDR3, as DNA: TGCAGCGTTGTGAGGAAAAACATCCGGGGTACGCAGTATTTT.